A selection of T cell receptor beta chains follows, all from one sample in a study of T cell responses to AZD1222 COVID-19 vaccine. Method: immunoSEQ multiplex PCR; TCRdb's copy keeps in-frame clones and lacks some. The table records about 83,000 clones, more than 75% of them present only once. Sequenced here: peripheral blood, sampled on day 0 of MenACWY control vaccination. Receptor source: an adult in good health. CDR3s include the opening cysteine and the closing phenylalanine or tryptophan. The order of the fields is D gene, J gene, V gene, clone size, CDR3 protein, CDR3 DNA. D genes are given only for firm matches. Clone size appears in some rows only: once, few, many, or a class for an expanded clone.

TRBD2 TRBJ2-3 TRBV6-2/TRBV6-3 few CASRPGLAGVDTQYF TGTGCCAGCAGGCCTGGACTAGCGGGAGTTGATACGCAGTATTTT
- TRBJ2-3 TRBV15 - CATRFRSWGDTQYF TGTGCCACCAGATTTAGGTCTTGGGGAGATACGCAGTATTTT
- TRBJ1-1 TRBV7-2 - CASSLGGRLNTEAFF TGTGCCAGCAGCTTAGGGGGCAGGTTGAACACTGAAGCTTTCTTT
- TRBJ2-1 TRBV4-1 - CASSQGQGSSYNEQFF TGCGCCAGCAGCCAAGGCCAGGGAAGCTCCTACAATGAGCAGTTCTTC
- TRBJ1-2 TRBV7-2 - CASSLVTGSGGYTF TGTGCCAGCAGCTTAGTAACAGGGTCTGGTGGCTACACCTTC
- TRBJ2-7 TRBV6-5 - CASSYSGGAEQYF TGTGCCAGCAGTTACTCAGGAGGGGCCGAGCAGTACTTC
- TRBJ2-5 TRBV19 - CASSIGQGEETQYF TGTGCCAGTAGTATAGGCCAGGGCGAAGAGACCCAGTACTTC
TRBD2 TRBJ2-1 TRBV30 - CAWSVRGLGDNEQFF TGTGCCTGGAGTGTAAGAGGACTAGGAGACAATGAGCAGTTCTTC
- TRBJ1-2 TRBV28 - CASSPGEGTRGYTF TGTGCCAGCAGCCCCGGGGAGGGGACGCGGGGCTACACCTTC
- TRBJ2-1 TRBV20-1 - CSASFSGEIAYNEQFF TGCAGTGCTAGTTTTTCGGGGGAGATAGCTTACAATGAGCAGTTCTTC
TRBD2 TRBJ2-3 TRBV29-1 - CSVQEPGLGVGTQYF TGCAGCGTTCAAGAGCCGGGACTAGGAGTGGGTACGCAGTATTTT
- TRBJ2-2 TRBV29-1 - CSADRSNTGELFF TGCAGTGCCGACAGATCGAACACCGGGGAGCTGTTTTTT
- TRBJ2-1 TRBV29-1 - CSVEGLGGTSYNEQFF TGCAGCGTTGAAGGCCTGGGGGGTACCTCCTACAATGAGCAGTTCTTC
- TRBJ2-2 TRBV4-3 once CASSQNLDTGELFF TGCGCCAGCAGCCAAAACCTAGACACCGGGGAGCTGTTTTTT
TRBD1 TRBJ1-1 TRBV20-1 - CSASGQANTEAFF TGCAGTGCTAGTGGACAGGCGAACACTGAAGCTTTCTTT
TRBD2 TRBJ2-1 TRBV24-1 - CATSDPSGAVEEQFF TGTGCCACCAGTGATCCCAGCGGGGCCGTTGAAGAGCAGTTCTTC
TRBD1 TRBJ2-2 TRBV25-1 - CASSESVGQGDGELFF TGTGCCAGCAGTGAATCCGTGGGACAGGGCGACGGGGAGCTGTTTTTT
- TRBJ2-6 TRBV4-3 once CASSPSGANVLTF TGCGCCAGCAGCCCCTCTGGGGCCAACGTCCTGACTTTC
- TRBJ2-1 TRBV5-1 - CASSLGAAPSPNEQFF TGCGCCAGCAGCTTGGGAGCGGCCCCAAGTCCGAATGAGCAGTTCTTC
- TRBJ2-1 TRBV30 - CAWSVGGYSYNEQFF TGTGCCTGGAGTGTAGGGGGATACTCCTACAATGAGCAGTTCTTC
TRBD1 TRBJ2-1 TRBV5-5 many CASSFHQGQGNNEQFF TGTGCCAGCAGCTTTCACCAGGGACAGGGAAACAATGAGCAGTTCTTC
- TRBJ1-1 TRBV7-2 - CASSSSRGGDTEAFF TGTGCCAGCAGCTCCAGCAGGGGAGGTGACACTGAAGCTTTCTTT
- TRBJ1-2 TRBV6-5 - CASSYRHRVWSYGYTF TGTGCCAGCAGTTACCGACACAGGGTTTGGTCCTATGGCTACACCTTC
- TRBJ2-7 TRBV5-6 once CASSLLASSYEQYF TGTGCCAGCAGCTTGTTGGCCAGCTCCTACGAGCAGTACTTC
- TRBJ2-7 TRBV27 once CASGPRGGQPYEQYF TGTGCCAGCGGACCCCGGGGCGGGCAACCCTACGAGCAGTACTTC
- TRBJ1-1 TRBV6-6 - CASSYLGWGNTEAFF TGTGCCAGCAGTTACCTCGGGTGGGGGAACACTGAAGCTTTCTTT
- TRBJ1-4 TRBV2 once CASRREKLFF TGTGCCAGCAGAAGGGAAAAACTGTTTTTT
- TRBJ2-6 TRBV9 - CASSVGSGVGLGANVLTF TGTGCCAGCAGCGTAGGGTCAGGGGTGGGTCTCGGGGCCAACGTCCTGACTTTC
TRBD2 TRBJ2-1 TRBV9 - CASSPPSGRDYNEQFF TGTGCCAGCAGCCCCCCTAGCGGGCGCGACTACAATGAGCAGTTCTTC
TRBD1 TRBJ1-3 TRBV3-1/TRBV3-2 few CASSLEGAGRNTIYF TGTGCCAGCAGCCTCGAGGGGGCAGGGAGAAACACCATATATTTT
- TRBJ1-3 TRBV3-1/TRBV3-2 - CASSPMVLSGNTIYF TGTGCCAGCAGCCCCATGGTACTCTCTGGAAACACCATATATTTT
- TRBJ2-4 TRBV10-2 once CASGEAVTAKNIQYF TGCGCCAGCGGAGAGGCAGTTACAGCCAAAAACATTCAGTACTTC
- TRBJ2-1 TRBV4-3 - CASSPSLWVSYNEQFF TGCGCCAGCAGCCCGTCTTTGTGGGTTTCCTACAATGAGCAGTTCTTC
- TRBJ2-5 TRBV6-2/TRBV6-3 - CASSYSASRMTQYF TGTGCCAGCAGTTACTCGGCTAGCCGGATGACCCAGTACTTC
- TRBJ1-3 TRBV7-2 - CASSSVGVTSGNTIYF TGTGCCAGCAGCTCGGTCGGCGTGACCTCTGGAAACACCATATATTTT
- TRBJ1-2 TRBV6-2/TRBV6-3 - CASSYNGIEIYGYTF TGTGCCAGCAGTTACAACGGAATAGAGATTTATGGCTACACCTTC
- TRBJ1-4 TRBV15 - CATSDPKATNEKLFF TGTGCCACCAGCGACCCGAAAGCAACTAATGAAAAACTGTTTTTT
- TRBJ2-1 TRBV7-3 - CASSLGRNEQFF TGTGCCAGCAGCTTAGGGCGGAATGAGCAGTTCTTC
- TRBJ1-5 TRBV18 - CASSPQGLGNQPQHF TGTGCCAGCTCACCGCAGGGCCTCGGCAATCAGCCCCAGCATTTT
- TRBJ2-4 TRBV19 few CASSGPKNIQYF TGTGCCAGTTCGGGCCCCAAAAACATTCAGTACTTC
- TRBJ2-7 TRBV30 - CAWRGGGYYEQYF TGTGCCTGGAGGGGGGGTGGGTACTACGAGCAGTACTTC
- TRBJ2-1 TRBV7-9 - CASSLGLDNEQFF TGTGCCAGCAGCTTAGGACTAGACAATGAGCAGTTCTTC
- TRBJ1-1 TRBV29-1 - CSGSTLNTEAFF TGCAGCGGCTCGACACTTAACACTGAAGCTTTCTTT
- TRBJ1-1 TRBV6-2/TRBV6-3 - CASSYLTVMNTEAFF TGTGCCAGCAGTTACTTGACAGTCATGAACACTGAAGCTTTCTTT
TRBD1 TRBJ1-1 TRBV7-3 once CASSVSGTENTEAFF TGTGCCAGCAGCGTTTCCGGGACAGAAAACACTGAAGCTTTCTTT
- TRBJ1-2 TRBV5-1 - CASSLGAVYGYTF TGCGCCAGCAGCTTGGGGGCGGTCTATGGCTACACCTTC
TRBD2 TRBJ2-1 TRBV7-9 - CASSFRTSGTTYNEQFF TGTGCCAGCAGCTTCCGGACTAGCGGGACCACCTACAATGAGCAGTTCTTC
- TRBJ1-5 TRBV28 - CASSQGLSNQPQHF TGTGCCAGCAGCCAGGGACTCAGCAATCAGCCCCAGCATTTT
TRBD2 TRBJ2-1 TRBV6-4 - CASSEGLAGGDEQFF TGTGCCAGCAGTGAGGGACTAGCGGGAGGGGATGAGCAGTTCTTC
TRBD2 TRBJ2-1 TRBV3-1/TRBV3-2 - CASSQSAGGPSNEQFF TGTGCCAGCAGCCAATCTGCGGGAGGGCCTTCCAATGAGCAGTTCTTC
- TRBJ2-5 TRBV27 - CASIWGLGYFAFETQETQYF TGTGCCAGCATTTGGGGACTTGGGTACTTCGCTTTTGAAACACAAGAGACCCAGTACTTC
- TRBJ1-6 TRBV27 - CASSQQGVSYNSPLHF TGTGCCAGCAGCCAACAAGGGGTTTCCTATAATTCACCCCTCCACTTT
- TRBJ2-1 TRBV7-2 - CASSLAGTYNEQFF TGTGCCAGCAGCTTAGCGGGAACCTACAATGAGCAGTTCTTC
TRBD1 TRBJ1-3 TRBV7-7 - CASSSGTGGEGNTIYF TGTGCCAGCAGCTCCGGGACAGGGGGCGAAGGAAACACCATATATTTT